A selection of T cell receptor beta chains follows, all from one sample in a study of T-cell reconstitution after alpha-beta-depleted transplantation in children. TCRdb re-called the PCR reads with MiXCR, one entry per CDR3 protein. In the table there are 170,000 or so distinct CDR3 sequences, about 6.4% of which are singletons. Sequenced material: PBMCs from the stem cell graft donor, taken from the stem cell graft. The source of these receptors is a human donor who donated a stem cell graft to a child with Wiskott-Aldrich syndrome. Both conserved end residues are part of each CDR3. The D gene is left open where the match is weak. Clone size is given for some rows only: seen once, a few or many times, or a class if the clone is expanded.

D	V	J	length	size	CDR3	DNA
TRBD1	TRBV6-5	TRBJ2-5	17	NA	CASSYTERGGGGETQYF	TGTGCCAGCAGTTACACCGAAAGAGGGGGCGGCGGGGAGACCCAGTACTTC
NA	TRBV4-1	TRBJ2-7	15	many	CASSPPGSRSYEQYF	TGCGCCAGCAGCCCCCCTGGTAGCAGGTCCTACGAGCAGTACTTC
NA	TRBV10-1	TRBJ2-1	15	many	CASSPTPEWGDEQFF	TGCGCCAGCAGTCCCACGCCTGAATGGGGTGATGAGCAGTTCTTC
NA	TRBV7-6	TRBJ2-1	15	many	CASSFETNSYNEQFF	TGTGCCAGCAGCTTTGAGACCAACTCCTACAATGAGCAGTTCTTC
TRBD1	TRBV4-1	TRBJ2-7	15	few	CASSQEPVRGYEQYF	TGCGCCAGCAGCCAAGAACCGGTCAGGGGGTACGAGCAGTACTTC
NA	TRBV12-3/TRBV12-4	TRBJ2-2	14	many	CASSRTANTGELFF	TGTGCCAGCAGTCGGACAGCGAACACCGGGGAGCTGTTTTTT
NA	TRBV10-1	TRBJ2-5	13	many	CATARGNGETQYF	TGCGCCACGGCGAGGGGTAATGGGGAGACCCAGTACTTC
NA	TRBV6-6	TRBJ2-7	12	many	CASRPSSYEQYF	TGTGCCTCCCGACCCAGCTCCTACGAGCAGTACTTC
NA	TRBV20-1	TRBJ2-1	14	many	CSASFSRNDNEQFF	TGCAGTGCTAGTTTTTCCAGGAATGACAATGAGCAGTTCTTC
NA	TRBV10-1	TRBJ1-5	14	many	CASSEGQPYQPQHF	TGCGCCAGCAGTGAGGGACAGCCCTATCAGCCCCAGCATTTT
NA	TRBV5-1	TRBJ2-5	15	many	CASSWGGGPQETQYF	TGCGCCAGCAGCTGGGGCGGAGGACCCCAAGAGACCCAGTACTTC
NA	TRBV28	TRBJ2-3	15	many	CASSLAGIGTDTQYF	TGTGCCAGCAGTTTAGCGGGCATTGGCACAGATACGCAGTATTTT
NA	TRBV7-2	TRBJ1-5	16	many	CASSEYESQGYQPQHF	TGTGCCAGCAGCGAATACGAAAGTCAGGGGTATCAGCCCCAGCATTTT
TRBD2	TRBV6-9	TRBJ2-2	23	many	CASSYWGLAGGPLTSPNTGELFF	TGTGCCAGCAGTTATTGGGGACTAGCGGGAGGGCCTTTAACTTCCCCGAACACCGGGGAGCTGTTTTTT
TRBD1	TRBV6-5	TRBJ1-6	14	many	CASSRDRGLSPLHF	TGTGCCAGCAGTCGGGACAGGGGGCTTTCACCCCTCCACTTT
NA	TRBV6-1	TRBJ2-5	14	NA	CASSLRLDSETQYF	TGTGCCAGCAGTCTTAGACTAGACTCGGAGACCCAGTACTTC
TRBD1	TRBV10-2	TRBJ2-5	16	many	CASSTMGQAPGQTQYF	TGCGCCAGCAGTACGATGGGACAGGCGCCCGGGCAGACCCAGTACTTC
NA	TRBV5-1	TRBJ1-1	15	NA	CASSLVGRGNTEAFF	TGCGCCAGCAGCTTGGTTGGTCGGGGGAACACTGAAGCTTTCTTT
NA	TRBV7-2	TRBJ2-5	14	few	CASSPARAGETQYF	TGTGCCAGCAGCCCCGCGCGGGCAGGGGAGACCCAGTACTTC
TRBD1	TRBV29-1	TRBJ1-2	13	many	CSVVDRASGGYTF	TGCAGCGTTGTAGACAGGGCCTCAGGGGGCTACACCTTC
TRBD1	TRBV5-1	TRBJ1-3	15	NA	CASSLARGRGNTIYF	TGCGCCAGCAGCTTGGCCAGGGGGCGCGGAAACACCATATATTTT
NA	TRBV20-1	TRBJ1-2	13	many	CSASGLDNYGYTF	TGCAGTGCTAGCGGACTGGACAACTATGGCTACACCTTC
NA	TRBV29-1	TRBJ1-4	16	many	CSVWGADYPTNEKLFF	TGCAGCGTTTGGGGGGCAGACTATCCAACTAATGAAAAACTGTTTTTT
TRBD1	TRBV5-6	TRBJ2-3	16	few	CASSLDRGRDTDTQYF	TGTGCCAGCAGTCTTGACAGGGGGCGTGATACAGATACGCAGTATTTT
TRBD1	TRBV5-1	TRBJ1-1	13	many	CASSPATGAEAFF	TGCGCCAGCAGCCCGGCGACAGGGGCTGAAGCTTTCTTT
NA	TRBV7-2	TRBJ1-1	15	many	CASRKPTEVNTEAFF	TGTGCCAGCAGAAAACCAACAGAAGTGAACACTGAAGCTTTCTTT
NA	TRBV27	TRBJ2-5	11	many	CASSWQETQYF	TGTGCCAGCAGTTGGCAAGAGACCCAGTACTTC
NA	TRBV5-1	TRBJ2-7	14	few	CASSLDPHSYEQYF	TGCGCCAGCAGCTTGGACCCCCACTCCTACGAGCAGTACTTC
NA	TRBV29-1	TRBJ2-1	12	many	CSVGDGYNEQFF	TGCAGCGTTGGAGACGGGTACAATGAGCAGTTCTTC
NA	TRBV5-1	TRBJ2-3	12	many	CASSLDQDTQYF	TGCGCCAGCAGCTTGGATCAAGATACGCAGTATTTT
TRBD2	TRBV11-2	TRBJ2-3	18	many	CASSDITSAKTYTDTQYF	TGTGCCAGCAGCGACATTACTAGCGCCAAGACTTACACAGATACGCAGTATTTT
TRBD1	TRBV24-1	TRBJ1-2	14	many	CATSDYGQDYGYTF	TGTGCCACCAGTGATTATGGACAGGACTATGGCTACACCTTC
NA	TRBV5-1	TRBJ1-1	13	many	CASSLLSSTEAFF	TGCGCCAGCAGCTTATTGAGTAGCACTGAAGCTTTCTTT